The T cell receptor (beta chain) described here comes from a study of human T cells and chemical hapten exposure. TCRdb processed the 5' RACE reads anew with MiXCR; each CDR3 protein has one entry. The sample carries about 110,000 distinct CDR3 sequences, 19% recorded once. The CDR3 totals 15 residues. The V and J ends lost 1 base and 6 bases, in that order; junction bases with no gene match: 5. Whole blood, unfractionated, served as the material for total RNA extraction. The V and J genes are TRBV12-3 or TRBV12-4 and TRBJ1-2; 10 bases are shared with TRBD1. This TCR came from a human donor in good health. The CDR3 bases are TGTGCCAGCAGTTTAGGGACAGGGGGTCGGGATGGCTACACCTTC. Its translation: CASSLGTGGRDGYTF.